The next 21 T cell receptor beta chains were all read from a single sample in a study of T cells in Graves' hyperthyroidism and ophthalmopathy. What was amplified from RNA transcripts were TCR beta CDR3 regions. HTBI primers were the set used in a first-round RT-PCR of the TCR CDR3. One entry per CDR3 protein results from TCRdb running MiXCR on the multiplex PCR reads. The sample contains about 210,000 distinct CDR3 sequences, 17% of which appear only once. The sequenced sample consisted of blood. The receptors here all came from a man between 50 and 59 years old with Graves' hyperthyroidism.

This clonotype was detected ten times or more. The rearrangement joins TRBV7-2 to TRBJ2-7; D remains unclear. The germline V gene has CDR1 SGHTA and CDR2 FQGNSA. The CDR3 spans 13 residues. Deletions cut 3 bases from V and 0 bases from J, with 6 bases between. The CDR3 spells CASSLSPSYEQYF. The CDR3 DNA reads TGTGCCAGCAGCTTGAGTCCCTCCTACGAGCAGTACTTC.

The DNA for the CDR3 is TGTGCCAGCAGTTACGATTCTAGCGCAGAGACCCAGTACTTC. It yields the protein CASSYDSSAETQYF. This chain joins TRBV6-2 or TRBV6-3 and TRBJ2-5, with D maybe TRBD2 (6 bases). This CDR3 has 14 residues. The V end lost 2 bases, the J end lost 4 bases, and 11 bases lay between the germline ends. Germline V gene sequence: CDR1 MNHEY, CDR2 SVGEGT.

The chain employs TRBV9 and TRBJ1-1; D gene ambiguous. V was pared by 0 bases and J by 1 base, with 7 bases between. The CDR3 runs 14 residues. CDR1 is SGDLS, CDR2 YYNGEE, per germline. CDR3 sequence reads: CASSVVPENTEAFF. The DNA of the CDR3 is TGTGCCAGCAGCGTAGTTCCAGAGAACACTGAAGCTTTCTTT.

In its sample, this clonotype was seen a few times. The chain combines TRBV11-2 with TRBJ2-6; TRBD1 agrees at 9 bases. The V gene end was trimmed by 6 bases and the J gene end by 3 bases; junction bases not matched to a gene: 3. The CDR3 contains 15 residues. In germline, CDR1 is SGHAT, CDR2 FQNNGV. The DNA of the CDR3 is TGTGCCAGCAGGAGACAGGGGGGTGGGGCCAACGTCCTGACTTTC. It codes for CASRRQGGGANVLTF.

This clonotype was counted a few times. The chain has TRBV5-1 and TRBJ2-2, with D possibly TRBD2 on 5 matching bases. The V end lost 0 bases, the J end lost 3 bases, and 9 bases lay between the germline ends. The CDR3 is 15 residues long. From germline, CDR1 is SGHRS and CDR2 YFSETQ. CDR3: CASSLVVSDTGELFF. The CDR3 bases are TGCGCCAGCAGCTTGGTGGTTAGCGACACCGGGGAGCTGTTTTTT.

This clonotype occurred many times. This rearrangement joins TRBV20-1 to TRBJ2-1; D gene uncertain. Trimming stripped 3 bases from V and 4 bases from J, with 13 bases between. The CDR3 loop spans 14 amino acids. Germline CDR1 is DFQATT and CDR2 is SNEGSKA (reference sequence). The CDR3 region has the DNA TGCAGTGCTAGCAATAAGGGAACATACAATGAGCAGTTCTTC. Translating it yields CSASNKGTYNEQFF.

Here the CDR3 reads CASSQLILLIAGAGELFF. The DNA of the CDR3 is TGCGCCAGCAGCCAACTCATACTACTAATAGCGGGAGCCGGGGAGCTGTTTTTT. V usage is TRBV4-1 and J usage is TRBJ2-2, with TRBD2 matching over 9 bases. CDR3 length: 18 amino acids. V shed 2 bases and J 6 bases; nucleotides not matched to a gene: 13. Germline assignment: CDR1 MGHRA and CDR2 YSYEKL.

This clonotype occurred a few times. The V gene is TRBV19, the J gene TRBJ2-3, with 8 positions matching TRBD2. Germline V lookup: CDR1 LNHDA, CDR2 SQIVND (reference sequence). This CDR3 contains 14 residues. With 8 bases clipped from V and 2 bases from J, the junction kept 6 bases outside the gene matches. The chain's CDR3 is CASSGREVTDTQYF. Written as DNA, the CDR3 is TGTGCCAGTTCAGGGCGGGAGGTCACAGATACGCAGTATTTT.

The V and J genes are TRBV7-2 and TRBJ1-5, with D tentatively TRBD1 (5 bases). The CDR3 is 15 amino acids. Per germline, CDR1 SGHTA and CDR2 FQGNSA. The V gene lost 2 bases and the J gene lost 7 bases, with 15 bases spanning the gap. The CDR3 bases are TGTGCCAGCAGCTTAAACGCAGGGAATCACCAGCCCCAGCATTTT. Protein sequence: CASSLNAGNHQPQHF. The full variable domain, rest sourced from reference TRBV7-2 and TRBJ1-5, is GAGVSQSPSNKVTEKGKDVELRCDPISGHTALYWYRQSLGQGLEFLIYFQGNSAPDKSGLPSDRFSAERTGGSVSTLTIQRTQQEDSAVYLCASSLNAGNHQPQHFGDGTRLSIL.

This clonotype was detected only a few times. This chain connects TRBV6-1 to TRBJ2-7; TRBD2 matches at 7 bases. V was clipped by 4 bases and J by 1 base; unmatched bases: 7. Germline V gene lookup returns CDR1 MNHNS and CDR2 SASEGT. The CDR3 length is 15 residues. CDR3 DNA sequence: TGTGCCAGCAGTGTTCGCCTAGCGGTATCCTACGAGCAGTACTTC. This sequence encodes CASSVRLAVSYEQYF.

The rearrangement links TRBV7-3 to TRBJ2-2, with D perhaps matching TRBD2 (6 bases). CDR1 is SGHTA, CDR2 FQGTGA, per germline. V lost 5 bases to trimming and J lost 8 bases, with 21 bases between them. CDR3 length: 16 amino acids. CDR3 bases: TGTGCCAGCAGCCCCCGCCCGGGGACTTCCTCGGGGGAGCTGTTTTTT. Residues: CASSPRPGTSSGELFF.

This clonotype was counted between two and nine times. This chain links TRBV7-6 with TRBJ1-1; 8 nucleotides align to TRBD1. With 4 bases clipped from V and 5 bases from J, the junction kept 9 bases outside the gene matches. This CDR3 comprises 15 residues. The germline CDR1 and CDR2 sequences are SGHVS and FNYEAQ. CDR3 in amino acids: CASSSRTGRGTEAFF. The DNA for the CDR3 is TGTGCCAGCAGCTCCCGGACAGGGAGAGGGACTGAAGCTTTCTTT.

The chain joins TRBV6-1 to TRBJ1-5; TRBD1 might be the D (6 bases). The CDR3 loop spans 13 amino acids. Germline values: CDR1 MNHNS, CDR2 SASEGT. Trimming stripped 6 bases from V and 5 bases from J, with 11 bases between. CDR3 sequence: CASRDSSHQPQHF. As DNA, the CDR3 is TGTGCCAGCAGGGACAGCTCTCATCAGCCCCAGCATTTT.

This chain connects TRBV19 to TRBJ2-2; 8 bases map to TRBD1. Germline V lookup: CDR1 LNHDA, CDR2 SQIVND (reference sequence). The CDR3 spans 18 residues. V gave up 3 bases and J gave up 6 bases; unmatched junction bases: 15. The CDR3 bases are TGTGCCAGTAGTATCCCCGGACAGGGAGGTTTAGTGGCCGGGGAGCTGTTTTTT. This codes for CASSIPGQGGLVAGELFF.

The genes are TRBV18 and TRBJ2-3, with 7 bases fitting TRBD2. This CDR3 has 15 amino acids. Unmatched junction bases numbered 3, after V lost 0 bases and J lost 3 bases. Germline V gene lookup returns CDR1 KGHSH and CDR2 LQKENI. CDR3 residues: CASSPPSGKTDTQYF. The CDR3 nucleotides are TGTGCCAGCTCACCACCAAGCGGGAAAACAGATACGCAGTATTTT.

The chain has TRBV30 and TRBJ2-5, with 7 bases that match TRBD2. Germline loops: CDR1 GTSNPN, CDR2 SVGIG (reference sequence). The V gene end was trimmed by 0 bases and the J gene end by 9 bases; junction bases not matched to a gene: 4. CDR3 length: 12 residues. DNA for the CDR3: TGTGCCTGGAGTGTCCTAGGACTAGCCCAGTACTTC. Translating gives CAWSVLGLAQYF. Complete variable domain (other parts from reference TRBV30 and TRBJ2-5): SQTIHQWPATLVQPVGSPLSLECTVEGTSNPNLYWYRQAAGRGLQLLFYSVGIGQISSEVPQNLSASRPQDRQFILSSKKLLLSDSGFYLCAWSVLGLAQYFGPGTRLLVL.

This clonotype has more than one count but fewer than ten. V gene TRBV6-6 combines with J gene TRBJ2-5; TRBD2 matches at 7 bases. CDR3 length: 15 amino acids. With V trimmed by 0 bases and J by 5 bases, 6 bases remained unmatched. Germline V CDR1 and CDR2: MNHNY, SVGAGI (reference sequence). DNA of the CDR3: TGTGCCAGCAGTTACTCATCGCGGGAGTTGGAGACCCAGTACTTC. Translation: CASSYSSRELETQYF.

V and J are TRBV7-9 and TRBJ2-1; 8 bases agree with TRBD2. Germline trimming cut 2 bases from V and 8 bases from J; bases unmatched to any gene: 8. Germline-derived CDR1 and CDR2 are SEHNR and FQNEAQ (reference sequence). This CDR3 has 15 residues. The CDR3 region has the DNA TGTGCCAGCAGCTTAAGCAGCGGGAGTTGGGATGAGCAGTTCTTC. Its protein product is CASSLSSGSWDEQFF.

This clonotype appeared many times. The chain has TRBV15 and TRBJ2-2, with 10 bases aligning to TRBD2. The germline CDR1 and CDR2 sequences are LNHNV and YYDKDF (reference sequence). The CDR3 is 16 residues long. The V and J ends lost 3 bases and 6 bases, in that order; junction bases with no gene match: 7. The CDR3 spells CATSRPGLARAGELFF. In nucleotides, the CDR3 is TGTGCCACCAGCAGGCCGGGACTAGCGCGGGCCGGGGAGCTGTTTTTT. Combining the CDR3 with reference TRBV15 and TRBJ2-2 gives the whole variable domain DAMVIQNPRYQVTQFGKPVTLSCSQTLNHNVMYWYQQKSSQAPKLLFHYYDKDFNNEADTPDNFQSRRPNTSFCFLDIRSPGLGDTAMYLCATSRPGLARAGELFFGEGSRLTVL.

The rearrangement joins TRBV11-3 to TRBJ2-3; 11 nucleotides line up with TRBD2. V lost 5 bases, J lost 3 bases, and 7 bases stayed unmatched. The CDR3 totals 16 residues. Per germline, CDR1 SGHNT and CDR2 YENEEA. DNA for the CDR3: TGTGCCAGCAGCATTGGGGCTAGCGGGAGGACAGATACGCAGTATTTT. Its protein product is CASSIGASGRTDTQYF.

The CDR3: CSASNSGTNYNEQFF. In nucleotides, the CDR3 is TGCAGTGCTAGTAATAGCGGGACAAACTACAATGAGCAGTTCTTC. This chain joins TRBV20-1 and TRBJ2-1; 8 positions match TRBD2. This CDR3 has 15 amino acids. In germline, CDR1 is DFQATT, CDR2 SNEGSKA (reference sequence). Germline trimming cut 3 bases from V and 3 bases from J; bases unmatched to any gene: 7.